This TCR beta chain derives from a study of shared clonotypes between healthy human individuals. It was CD45RO-negative cells, positively selected for CCR7, that made up naive CD8 cells, with terminally differentiated effector memory CD45RA+ cells excluded. Assay used: immunoSEQ multiplex PCR; TCRdb lists only in-frame clones, some missing. The repertoire consists of over 2 million clones, with about 95% occurring once and the leading ten covering roughly 1%. The germline CDR1 and CDR2 sequences are MGHRA and YSYEKL. The CDR3 extends over 12 amino acids. V was shortened by 9 bases and J by 4 bases, with 13 bases between the two germline ends.

The material sequenced was naive CD8+ T cells sorted from blood. This receptor was taken from a young man in good health. This chain connects TRBV4-1 to TRBJ2-7, with D possibly called TRBD1 or TRBD2 (5 bases each). In DNA, the CDR3 is TGCGCCAGTTCAGGGAGTAGTTACGAGCAGTACTTC. This translates into CASSGSSYEQYF.